Listed below are T cell receptor beta chains from one sample, sequenced in a study of identical twins. TCRdb re-called the 5' RACE reads through MiXCR, storing one row per CDR3 protein. The sample has approximately 190,000 distinct CDR3 sequences, around 15% seen once. These same records also appear under a second study, on T cells expressing NK-cell markers.

Sequenced sample: CD8+ T cells sorted from blood. These receptors originate from a woman younger than 30 in good health. Both conserved end residues are part of each CDR3. The D gene is left open where the match is weak. Expanded clones get a size class; other rows say once, few or many, or leave the size out.

TRBV20-1	TRBJ2-7	NA	NA	TGCAGTGCTAGAGATCTGGGGGTCTCCTACGAGCAGTACTTC	CSARDLGVSYEQYF
TRBV11-2	TRBJ2-5	NA	NA	TGTGCCAGCAAACCGGGACCCAAAGAGACCCAGTACTTC	CASKPGPKETQYF
TRBV3-1	TRBJ2-7	TRBD1	NA	TGTGCCAGCAGTTCGACAGGGACAGGGGTCCCCTACGAGCAGTACTTC	CASSSTGTGVPYEQYF
TRBV6-1	TRBJ2-3	TRBD1	many	TGTGCCAGCAGTGAACCCCCGGGACAGAGTATTGATACGCAGTATTTT	CASSEPPGQSIDTQYF
TRBV14	TRBJ2-1	TRBD2	NA	TGTGCCAGCAGCCACCTAGCGGGAGGGAGGTACAATGAGCAGTTCTTC	CASSHLAGGRYNEQFF
TRBV13	TRBJ1-2	NA	NA	TGTGCCAGCAGCTCCGGGCGCCTATATGGCTACACCTTC	CASSSGRLYGYTF
TRBV5-1	TRBJ2-7	NA	few	TGCGCCAGCAGCTTCTCCCCTGAATCCTACGAGCAGTACTTC	CASSFSPESYEQYF
TRBV7-2	TRBJ1-6	TRBD1	NA	TGTGCCAGCAGCTTAGCGGACAGGGCATATAATTCACCCCTCCACTTT	CASSLADRAYNSPLHF
TRBV5-1	TRBJ2-3	TRBD2	NA	TGCGCCAGCAGCTTGACAGCGGGGGCGGGCGCAGATACGCAGTATTTT	CASSLTAGAGADTQYF
TRBV3-1	TRBJ1-6	NA	many	TGTGCCAGCAGCTTACGCTTGGGGACCTCACCCCTCCACTTT	CASSLRLGTSPLHF
TRBV29-1	TRBJ2-2	NA	NA	TGCAGCGCTCGACTTGGGGGGCCCTTCACCGGGGAGCTGTTTTTT	CSARLGGPFTGELFF
TRBV4-2	TRBJ2-2	NA	many	TGTGCCAGCAGCCAGGGTGGCCCCACCGGGGAGCTGTTTTTT	CASSQGGPTGELFF
TRBV20-1	TRBJ2-7	NA	NA	TGCAGTGCTCCTACTGACTTCGGCGAGCAGTACTTC	CSAPTDFGEQYF
TRBV7-9	TRBJ2-1	NA	few	TGTGCCAGCAGCCGATCGGATGGGAATGAGCAGTTCTTC	CASSRSDGNEQFF
TRBV6-1	TRBJ1-3	TRBD1	NA	TGTGCCAGCAGTCGCCTGACAGGGTTAAGCTCTGGAAACACCATATATTTT	CASSRLTGLSSGNTIYF
TRBV6-5	TRBJ2-1	TRBD2	few	TGTGCCAGCAGTTCTGGGGGGGATTACAATGAGCAGTTCTTC	CASSSGGDYNEQFF
TRBV20-1	TRBJ2-5	TRBD2	NA	TGCAGTGCTAGAGGTTCGACTAGCGGGGTGGGAGAGACCCAGTACTTC	CSARGSTSGVGETQYF
TRBV12-3/TRBV12-4	TRBJ1-1	NA	NA	TGTGCCAGCAGCCCGGGCCTGAACACTGAAGCTTTCTTT	CASSPGLNTEAFF
TRBV7-4	TRBJ2-6	NA	NA	TGTGCCAGCTCCGCCGAGGGCCGACCAAGCTCTGGGGCCAACGTCCTGACTTTC	CASSAEGRPSSGANVLTF
TRBV5-1	TRBJ2-7	NA	NA	TGCGCCAGCAGCTTGGCCACCCGAAGCTCCTACGAGCAGTACTTC	CASSLATRSSYEQYF
TRBV10-1	TRBJ2-3	NA	NA	TGCGCCAGCAGTATTGGGGAAGATACGCAGTATTTT	CASSIGEDTQYF
TRBV6-6	TRBJ2-3	NA	few	TGTGCCAGCAGTTATGGGGTCCCAGATACGCAGTATTTT	CASSYGVPDTQYF
TRBV5-1	TRBJ2-3	NA	NA	TGCGCCAGCAGCTGGTCAGATACGCAGTATTTT	CASSWSDTQYF
TRBV2	TRBJ2-1	NA	few	TGTGCCAGCAGCCCCATCGGGAGTCGGAATGAGCAGTTCTTC	CASSPIGSRNEQFF
TRBV2	TRBJ1-6	NA	NA	TGTGCCAGCCACGCACGGTCACCCCTCCACTTT	CASHARSPLHF
TRBV10-2	TRBJ2-1	TRBD1	NA	TGCGCCAGCCTTGAGGGGGCAGGGGGCCACAATGAGCAGTTCTTC	CASLEGAGGHNEQFF
TRBV6-1	TRBJ2-7	TRBD1	few	TGTGCCAGCAGCAAGGACAGGACTTACGAGCAGTACTTC	CASSKDRTYEQYF
TRBV12-3/TRBV12-4	TRBJ2-7	NA	many	TGTGCCAGCAGTTTTACAGGGTACGAGCAGTACTTC	CASSFTGYEQYF
TRBV7-9	TRBJ2-1	NA	NA	TGTGCCAGCAGCCCCCCCCTAGAGGCCTACAATGAGCAGTTCTTC	CASSPPLEAYNEQFF
TRBV4-3	TRBJ1-4	TRBD1	NA	TGCGCCAGCAGCCACTCTCTGACAGGGTTTAATGAAAAACTGTTTTTT	CASSHSLTGFNEKLFF
TRBV6-2/TRBV6-3	TRBJ1-1	NA	NA	TGTGCCAGCAGGCGATGGACAGCTCTCATGAACACTGAAGCTTTCTTT	CASRRWTALMNTEAFF
TRBV12-3/TRBV12-4	TRBJ1-1	NA	few	TGTGCCAGCAGTTTCCGCGAGGCTGAAGCTTTCTTT	CASSFREAEAFF
TRBV5-1	TRBJ2-1	TRBD2	NA	TGCGCCACCCGCGTAGCGGGAGGAATGGGGGAGCAGTTCTTC	CATRVAGGMGEQFF
TRBV2	TRBJ2-7	NA	NA	TGTGCCAGCAGTGAATCGGACTTCCCAGCCTACGAGCAGTACTTC	CASSESDFPAYEQYF
TRBV20-1	TRBJ2-1	NA	NA	TGCAGTAACCTGGGTTCCAATGAGCAGTTCTTC	CSNLGSNEQFF
TRBV6-6	TRBJ2-1	NA	NA	TGTGCCAGCACCCGGGACCAGAGCAATGAGCAGTTCTTC	CASTRDQSNEQFF
TRBV7-9	TRBJ1-2	TRBD1	few	TGTGCCAGCAGCCGTCACAGGGGGCTAGCTGGCTACACCTTC	CASSRHRGLAGYTF
TRBV15	TRBJ2-7	NA	few	TGTGCCACCAGCAGAGAACAGGGAACCCACTACGAGCAGTACTTC	CATSREQGTHYEQYF
TRBV5-1	TRBJ2-5	TRBD2	many	TGCGCCAGCAGCCCCGAAGCGGGAGAAGAGACCCAGTACTTC	CASSPEAGEETQYF
TRBV15	TRBJ2-3	NA	few	TGTGCCACCAGCAGAGATCTCGGACTCATCACAGATACGCAGTATTTT	CATSRDLGLITDTQYF
TRBV7-8	TRBJ2-3	TRBD2	few	TGTGCCAGCCGAAAATCTAGCGGGGGTCCAGATACGCAGTATTTT	CASRKSSGGPDTQYF
TRBV12-3/TRBV12-4	TRBJ2-7	TRBD1	NA	TGTGCCAGCAGTCGGGACAGGGGTGAGCAGTACTTC	CASSRDRGEQYF
TRBV21-1	TRBJ1-1	NA	NA	TGTGCCCCACCCAAGGGCACCAAGAACACTGAAGCTTTCTTT	CAPPKGTKNTEAFF
TRBV10-2	TRBJ2-1	TRBD2	few	TGCGCCAGCAGTGGGACTAGCGGGAGGGGTGAGCAGTTCTTC	CASSGTSGRGEQFF